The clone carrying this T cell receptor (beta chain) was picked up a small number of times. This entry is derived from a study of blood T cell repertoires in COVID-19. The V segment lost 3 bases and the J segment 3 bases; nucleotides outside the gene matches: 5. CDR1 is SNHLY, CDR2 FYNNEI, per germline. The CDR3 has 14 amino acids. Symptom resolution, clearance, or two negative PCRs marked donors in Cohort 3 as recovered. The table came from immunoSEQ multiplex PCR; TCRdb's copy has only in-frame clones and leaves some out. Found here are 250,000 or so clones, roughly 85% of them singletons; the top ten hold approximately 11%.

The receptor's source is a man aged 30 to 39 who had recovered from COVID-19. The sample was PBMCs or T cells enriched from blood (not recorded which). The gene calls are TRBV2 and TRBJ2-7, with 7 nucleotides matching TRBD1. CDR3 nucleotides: TGTGCCAGCAGTGATAGGGACAGATACTACGAGCAGTACTTC. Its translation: CASSDRDRYYEQYF.